This T cell receptor (beta chain) derives from a study of blood T cell repertoires in COVID-19. Study at large: Acute and convalescent COVID-19 specimens originated in the United States, Italy and Spain. PBMCs, B-cell-depleted T cells, or T cells were the source of the cDNA or gDNA that made up the material.

The CDR3 totals 15 residues. Germline trimming cut 3 bases from V and 3 bases from J; bases unmatched to any gene: 2. In germline, CDR1 is SGHKS, CDR2 YYEKEE (reference sequence). In the original workflow: The authors estimated nucleated cell counts from reference gene primer amplification. Profiled with immunoSEQ multiplex PCR; TCRdb holds only in-frame clones, not every one. The V and J calls and the clone size are those of that table, but D and trimming were determined from the DNA. The table lists approximately 480,000 clones, 89% of them singletons. The rearrangement links TRBV5-5 to TRBJ2-1; 11 bases align to TRBD2. This clonotype was obtained from a young man with COVID-19, enrolled during active disease. What was sequenced was peripheral blood. The CDR3 sequence: CASSSGLADYNEQFF. CDR3 DNA: TGTGCCAGCAGCTCGGGACTAGCGGACTACAATGAGCAGTTCTTC.